This TCR beta chain was identified during a study of Graves' ophthalmopathy and Graves' hyperthyroidism. On this clonotype: Antigen unknown.

Study observations and caveats: Most expanded thyroid clonotypes above 0.001 frequency also appeared in blood.

TCR beta CDR3 amplification used RNA transcripts. An opening RT-PCR round employed HTBI primers and preceded a second-round multiplex PCR. TCRdb recomputed calls from the multiplex PCR reads with MiXCR, one row per CDR3 protein. The sample lists over a million distinct CDR3 sequences, 36% occurring once. The diagnosis combined clinical symptoms, thyroxine, TRAb, thyroid ultrasound and orbital computed tomography scans. The germline CDR1 and CDR2 sequences are SQVTM and ANQGSEA. The CDR3 totals 13 residues. Between the trimmed V and J ends, which lost 4 bases and 0 bases, there was a span of 9 bases. The clonotype was recovered from an adult man with Graves' hyperthyroidism. Sequenced input: peripheral blood or thyroid tissue (not recorded which). The chain couples TRBV29-1 to TRBJ1-1; D is unclear. The CDR3 DNA reads as TGCAGCGTTGCACCGGGTATGAACACTGAAGCTTTCTTT. This translates into CSVAPGMNTEAFF.